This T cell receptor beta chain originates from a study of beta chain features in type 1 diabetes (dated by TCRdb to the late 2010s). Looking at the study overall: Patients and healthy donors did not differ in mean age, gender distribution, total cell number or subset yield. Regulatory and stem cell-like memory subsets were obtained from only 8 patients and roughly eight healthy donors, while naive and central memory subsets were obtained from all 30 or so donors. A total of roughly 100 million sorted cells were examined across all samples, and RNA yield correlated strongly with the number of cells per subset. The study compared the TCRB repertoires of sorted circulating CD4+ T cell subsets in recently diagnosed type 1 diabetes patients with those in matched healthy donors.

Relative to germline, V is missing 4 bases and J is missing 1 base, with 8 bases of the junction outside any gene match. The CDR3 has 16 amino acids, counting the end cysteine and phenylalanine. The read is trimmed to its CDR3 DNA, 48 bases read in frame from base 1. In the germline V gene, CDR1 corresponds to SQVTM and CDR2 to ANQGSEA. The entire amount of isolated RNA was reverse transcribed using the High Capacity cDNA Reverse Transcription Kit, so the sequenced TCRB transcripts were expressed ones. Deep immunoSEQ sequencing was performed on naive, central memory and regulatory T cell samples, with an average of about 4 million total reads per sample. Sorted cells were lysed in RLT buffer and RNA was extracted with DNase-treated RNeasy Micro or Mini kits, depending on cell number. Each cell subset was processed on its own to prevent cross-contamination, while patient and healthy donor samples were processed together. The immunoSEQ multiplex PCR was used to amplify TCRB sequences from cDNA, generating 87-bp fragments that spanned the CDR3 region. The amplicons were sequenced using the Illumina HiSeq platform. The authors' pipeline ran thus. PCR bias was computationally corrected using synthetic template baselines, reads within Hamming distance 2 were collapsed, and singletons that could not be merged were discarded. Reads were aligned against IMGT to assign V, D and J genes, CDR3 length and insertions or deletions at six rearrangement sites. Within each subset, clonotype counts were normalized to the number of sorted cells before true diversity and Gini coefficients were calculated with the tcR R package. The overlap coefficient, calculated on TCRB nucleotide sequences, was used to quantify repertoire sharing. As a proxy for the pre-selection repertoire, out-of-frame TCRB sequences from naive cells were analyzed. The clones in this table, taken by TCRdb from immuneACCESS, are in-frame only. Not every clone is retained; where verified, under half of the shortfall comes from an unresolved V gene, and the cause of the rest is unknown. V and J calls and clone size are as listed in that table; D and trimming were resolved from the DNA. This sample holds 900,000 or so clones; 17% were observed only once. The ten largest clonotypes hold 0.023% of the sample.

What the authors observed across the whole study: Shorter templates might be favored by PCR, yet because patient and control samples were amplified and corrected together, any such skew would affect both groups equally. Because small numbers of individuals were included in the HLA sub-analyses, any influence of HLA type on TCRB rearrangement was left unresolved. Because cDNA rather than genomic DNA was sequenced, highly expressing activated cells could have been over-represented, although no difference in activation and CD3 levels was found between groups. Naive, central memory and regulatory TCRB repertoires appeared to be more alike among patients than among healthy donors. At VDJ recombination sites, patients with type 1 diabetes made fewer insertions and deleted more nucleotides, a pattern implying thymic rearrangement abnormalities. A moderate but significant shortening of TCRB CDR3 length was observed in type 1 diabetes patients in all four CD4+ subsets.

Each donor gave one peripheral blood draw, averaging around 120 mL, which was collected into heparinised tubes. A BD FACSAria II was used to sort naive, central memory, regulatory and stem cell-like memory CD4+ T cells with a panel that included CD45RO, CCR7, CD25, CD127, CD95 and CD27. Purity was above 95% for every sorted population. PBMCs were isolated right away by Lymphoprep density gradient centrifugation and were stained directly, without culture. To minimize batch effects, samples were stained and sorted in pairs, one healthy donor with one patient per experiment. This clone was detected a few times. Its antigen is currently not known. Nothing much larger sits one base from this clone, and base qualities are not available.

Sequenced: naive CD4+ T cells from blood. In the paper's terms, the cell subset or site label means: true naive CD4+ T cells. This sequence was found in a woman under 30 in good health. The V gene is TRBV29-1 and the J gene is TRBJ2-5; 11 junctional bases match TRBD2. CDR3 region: CSVAGLAEIFQETQYF. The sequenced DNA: TGCAGCGTTGCGGGACTAGCGGAGATTTTCCAAGAGACCCAGTACTTC.